The TCR beta chain under discussion was sequenced for a study of blood T cell repertoires in COVID-19. Study at large: Collection of acute and convalescent COVID-19 samples took place in the United States, Italy and Spain. Sample material is recorded as cDNA or gDNA derived from T cells, B-cell-depleted T cells, or PBMCs.

In the authors' methods: Counts of nucleated cells, estimated from reference gene primer amplification, were obtained. Sequencing used immunoSEQ multiplex PCR; TCRdb keeps in-frame clones, though not all of them. V and J calls and clone size are those listed in that table; D and trimming were worked out from the DNA. The sample consists of about 170,000 clones, approximately 91% of them appearing once. Adults between roughly 18 and 89 years of age took part from about two dozen US areas. The CDR3 totals 13 residues. V lost 6 bases to trimming and J lost 0 bases, with 8 bases between them. CDR1 is KGHSH and CDR2 is LQKENI in the germline V gene.

This clonotype originated in a woman between 18 and 29 years old who had recovered from COVID-19. The sequenced material came from PBMCs or T cells enriched from blood (not recorded which). V and J are TRBV18 and TRBJ2-5; no firm D call. In DNA form, the CDR3 reads TGTGCCAGCTCTTTGGGCAACCAAGAGACCCAGTACTTC. Amino acid sequence: CASSLGNQETQYF.